This TCR beta chain was retrieved from a study of siplizumab effects on memory and regulatory T cells. Assay: immunoSEQ multiplex PCR; the TCRdb copy retains only in-frame clones and omits some. Of tens of thousands of clones in the sample, under 95% are singletons; the top ten hold approximately 5.9%. Study-wide points: Siplizumab significantly reduced alloreactive sequences traceable to unstimulated CD4+ memory cells.

There are 19 residues in the CDR3. As for this clone: Its antigen is currently unknown.

The source is a human donor in good health. Specimen: CD8+ T cells sorted from blood. The V gene is TRBV21-1, the J gene TRBJ2-1; the table's D call, TRBD2, has no DNA check behind it. TRBV21-1 is a pseudogene. In DNA, the CDR3 is TGTGCCAGCAGCAAAGGGGTCGGACTAGCGGAAGCCCGTTACAATGAGCAGTTCTTC. Encoded protein: CASSKGVGLAEARYNEQFF.